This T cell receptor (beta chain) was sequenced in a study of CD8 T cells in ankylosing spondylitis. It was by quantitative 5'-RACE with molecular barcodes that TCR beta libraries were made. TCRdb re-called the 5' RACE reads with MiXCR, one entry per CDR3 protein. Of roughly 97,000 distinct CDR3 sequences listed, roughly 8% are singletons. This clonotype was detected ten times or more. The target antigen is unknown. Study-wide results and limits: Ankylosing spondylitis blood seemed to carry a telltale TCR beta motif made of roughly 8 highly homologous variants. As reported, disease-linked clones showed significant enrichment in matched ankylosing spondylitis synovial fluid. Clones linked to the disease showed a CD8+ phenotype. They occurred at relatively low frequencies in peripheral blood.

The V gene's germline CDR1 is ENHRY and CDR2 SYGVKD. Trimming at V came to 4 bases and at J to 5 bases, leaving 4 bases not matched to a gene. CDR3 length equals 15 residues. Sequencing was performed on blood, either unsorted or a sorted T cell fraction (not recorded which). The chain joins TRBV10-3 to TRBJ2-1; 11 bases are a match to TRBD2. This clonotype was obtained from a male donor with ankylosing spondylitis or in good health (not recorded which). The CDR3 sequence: CAISGGTSGDNEQFF. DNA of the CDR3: TGTGCCATCAGTGGGGGGACTAGCGGAGACAATGAGCAGTTCTTC.